This T cell receptor (beta chain) was identified in a study of blood T cell repertoires in COVID-19. The overall study: The United States, Italy and Spain were the sources of the acute and convalescent COVID-19 samples.

This CDR3 spans 14 amino acids. Germline V gives CDR1 MDHEN, CDR2 SYDVKM. J lost 8 bases, V lost 6 bases, and 8 bases had no gene match. Original analysis: Reference gene primers were amplified, and this amplification served to estimate nucleated cell counts. Produced via immunoSEQ multiplex PCR; TCRdb's table is partial and in-frame only. V, J and clone size reflect that table, while D and trimming were determined from the DNA. The sample yields 200,000 to 250,000 clones, about 93% seen once. The chain couples TRBV28 to TRBJ1-4; 8 bases align to TRBD1. Sequenced input: PBMCs or T cells enriched from blood (not recorded which). The TCR sequence derives from a woman younger than 30 who had recovered from COVID-19. The CDR3 DNA is TGTGCCAGCAGCCGTAGGACAGGGAGGGAAAAACTGTTTTTT. Encoded protein: CASSRRTGREKLFF.